Described below is a single TCR beta chain sequence and its context. No antigen is known for it. This specimen comes from a study of cytomegalovirus exposure and HLA in healthy donors. Whole-study context: In terms of ancestry, the Caucasian-associated cluster contained 75% to 90% of the approximately 400 genotyped donors.

J lost 16 bases, V lost 0 bases, and 18 bases had no gene match. The CDR3 has 16 amino acids. The germline V gene has CDR1 SGHAT and CDR2 FQNNGV. Study-level results: Earlier analysis looked at TCR beta V segments, and most were productive about 90% or about 30% of the time. The investigators catalogued 150 to 200 TCR beta chains as cytomegalovirus-associated. A further, later analysis showed that HLA-associated TCR beta chains (compared with equally common others) were more clonally expanded.

The PCR made use of 60 Vbeta and 13 Jbeta primers. Method: immunoSEQ multiplex PCR; TCRdb's copy keeps in-frame clones and lacks some. The sample lists 150,000 to 200,000 clones; about three quarters were seen once. The V gene is TRBV11-2, the J gene TRBJ2-1; 7 bases line up with TRBD2. This TCR came from a man aged 25-45 years in good health and CMV-seropositive. The sequenced material came from PBMCs. The CDR3 DNA follows: TGTGCCAGCAGCTTAGACTCGCCCTCTCCCGGGAGGAACGAATTCTTC. Residues: CASSLDSPSPGRNEFF. The full variable domain, completed using reference TRBV11-2 and TRBJ2-1, is EAGVAQSPRYKIIEKRQSVAFWCNPISGHATLYWYQQILGQGPKLLIQFQNNGVVDDSQLPKDRFSAERLKGVDSTLKIQPAKLEDSAVYLCASSLDSPSPGRNEFFGPGTRLTVL.